The present entry profiles one TCR beta chain with its context. Its antigen remains unknown. The data derive from a study of cytomegalovirus exposure and HLA in healthy donors. A multiplex PCR was run with 60 Vbeta primers and 13 Jbeta primers. Only in-frame clones appear in the TCRdb table, and some are missing; sequencing was by immunoSEQ multiplex PCR. The data show 150,000 to 200,000 clones, approximately 88% seen once. Study-wide results and limits: Among TCR beta chains of equal frequency, HLA-associated ones were more clonally expanded in a later analysis.

The TCR comes from a boy between 2 and 15 years old in good health and CMV-seronegative. Sequencing was performed on PBMCs.

The CDR3 sequence is CASSQDRTGTYNEQFF. CDR3 nucleotide sequence: TGCGCCAGCAGCCAAGATAGGACAGGTACCTACAATGAGCAGTTCTTC. This chain joins TRBV4-1 and TRBJ2-1; 7 bases match TRBD1. This CDR3 contains 16 residues. Germline V gene lookup returns CDR1 MGHRA and CDR2 YSYEKL. J gave up 2 bases and V 0 bases, and 4 bases lay outside the gene matches.